Each of the 12 T cell receptor beta chains below was sequenced from the same sample in a study of T cell responses to AZD1222 COVID-19 vaccine. Profiled with immunoSEQ multiplex PCR; TCRdb holds only in-frame clones, not every one. The profile shows around 160,000 clones, 82% of them singletons. The specimen comprised peripheral blood, sampled on day 0 of MenACWY control vaccination. The receptors were sampled from an adult in good health.

This sequence joins TRBV9 and TRBJ2-1; a possible D gene is TRBD1 (6 bases). This CDR3 contains 15 residues. Germline-derived CDR1 and CDR2 are SGDLS and YYNGEE. Trimming left V 3 bases short and J 0 bases short, with 10 bases between. Here the CDR3 reads CASSASTGSYNEQFF. For the CDR3, the DNA is TGTGCCAGCAGCGCGTCGACAGGCTCCTACAATGAGCAGTTCTTC. The variable domain in full, with the rest retrieved from reference TRBV9 and TRBJ2-1, is DSGVTQTPKHLITATGQRVTLRCSPRSGDLSVYWYQQSLDQGLQFLIQYYNGEERAKGNILERFSAQQFPDLHSELNLSSLELGDSALYFCASSASTGSYNEQFFGPGTRLTVL.

The table lists this clone with a few counts. The gene calls are TRBV7-9 and TRBJ1-1; D uncertain. There are 12 residues in the CDR3. The V end lost 5 bases, the J end lost 10 bases, and 14 bases lay between the germline ends. Germline V gene lookup returns CDR1 SEHNR and CDR2 FQNEAQ (reference sequence). The CDR3: CASSGERSGAFF. CDR3 sequence (DNA): TGTGCCAGCAGCGGCGAGAGGTCTGGAGCTTTCTTT.

V gene TRBV7-3 combines with J gene TRBJ1-2, with TRBD1 matching 8 bases. CDR1 and CDR2 from the germline V gene are SGHTA and FQGTGA. Germline trimming cut 5 bases from V and 6 bases from J; bases unmatched to any gene: 5. CDR3 length equals 13 residues. The CDR3 DNA reads TGTGCCAGCAGCCAGGACAGGGATAATGGCTACACCTTC. Amino acids: CASSQDRDNGYTF. Drawing the rest from reference TRBV7-3 and TRBJ1-2, the complete variable domain is GAGVSQTPSNKVTEKGKYVELRCDPISGHTALYWYRQSLGQGPEFLIYFQGTGAADDSGLPNDRFFAVRPEGSVSTLKIQRTERGDSAVYLCASSQDRDNGYTFGSGTRLTVV.

V and J are TRBV3-1 (or the pseudogene TRBV3-2) and TRBJ1-2, with TRBD1 as a possible D gene (6 bases). There are 12 residues in the CDR3. V was pared by 4 bases and J by 8 bases, with 11 bases between. Germline CDR1 and CDR2: LGHDT and YNNKEL (reference sequence). The CDR3 loop reads CASSLRGTGYTF. In nucleotides, the CDR3 is TGTGCCAGCAGCCTCAGGGGAACGGGCTACACCTTC.

The V gene is TRBV5-6, the J gene TRBJ2-5; TRBD2 agrees at 12 bases. Germline CDR1 and CDR2: SGHDT and YYEEEE. This CDR3 is built from 14 residues. V was clipped by 4 bases and J by 5 bases; unmatched bases: 3. CDR3 coding DNA: TGTGCCAGCAGCCCCGGGACTAGCGGGGAGACCCAGTACTTC. Translating it yields CASSPGTSGETQYF. Based on the CDR3 plus reference TRBV5-6 and TRBJ2-5, the full variable domain is DAGVTQSPTHLIKTRGQQVTLRCSPKSGHDTVSWYQQALGQGPQFIFQYYEEEERQRGNFPDRFSGHQFPNYSSELNVNALLLGDSALYLCASSPGTSGETQYFGPGTRLLVL.

The chain carries TRBV19 and TRBJ1-2, with TRBD1 identical over 7 bases. There are 16 residues in the CDR3. The V gene end was trimmed by 5 bases and the J gene end by 2 bases; junction bases not matched to a gene: 11. CDR1 is LNHDA, CDR2 SQIVND, per germline (reference sequence). This chain's CDR3 is CASSQTYWGQNYGYTF. The CDR3 DNA follows: TGTGCCAGTAGTCAAACCTACTGGGGACAGAACTATGGCTACACCTTC.

The V and J genes are TRBV7-6 and TRBJ1-2; possibly TRBD1 for D (5 bases). The germline V gene encodes CDR1 SGHVS and CDR2 FNYEAQ. The CDR3 is 14 residues long. Trimming removed 1 base at V and 4 bases at J, with 10 bases between. The CDR3 reads CASSLGGGPYGYTF. In DNA form, the CDR3 reads TGTGCCAGCAGCTTAGGGGGCGGGCCCTATGGCTACACCTTC.

Written as DNA, the CDR3 is TGTGCCAGCAGTTCCGCTGGTGCCGGGGAGCTGTTTTTT. As protein: CASSSAGAGELFF. This rearrangement joins TRBV6-4 to TRBJ2-2; D remains ambiguous. Trimming shortened V by 5 bases and J by 6 bases, and 10 bases separated the two germline ends. The CDR3 covers 13 residues. Germline V gives CDR1 MRHNA, CDR2 SNTAGT.

CDR3 bases: TGTGCCAGCAAATGGGACCTCCGAGGTCAGCCCCAGCATTTT. Translated, it gives CASKWDLRGQPQHF. The V and J genes are TRBV19 and TRBJ1-5; D is possibly TRBD1 (5 bases). Germline CDR1 reads LNHDA; CDR2 reads SQIVND (reference sequence). V gave up 9 bases and J gave up 6 bases, with 18 bases separating them. The CDR3 spans 14 residues.

This clone was recorded once. The V gene is TRBV5-1, the J gene TRBJ2-3; TRBD1 or TRBD2 may be the D gene (6 bases each). The V and J ends lost 1 base and 0 bases respectively, with 12 bases between them. CDR3 length: 16 amino acids. Germline V gene data show CDR1 as SGHRS and CDR2 as YFSETQ. CDR3 amino acids: CASSLNGGESTDTQYF. As DNA, the CDR3 is TGCGCCAGCAGCTTGAACGGGGGCGAGAGCACAGATACGCAGTATTTT.

There are a few counts of this clone. The rearrangement links TRBV11-2 to TRBJ1-6; TRBD1 agrees at 9 bases. The CDR3 runs to 15 residues. Germline V gene data show CDR1 as SGHAT and CDR2 as FQNNGV. V was pared by 7 bases and J by 10 bases, with 11 bases of the junction left unmatched. The CDR3 nucleotides read TGTGCCAGCACCGCACGGGGGACAGGGTCCTCACCCCTCCACTTT. Residues: CASTARGTGSSPLHF.

This sequence joins TRBV3-1 (or the pseudogene TRBV3-2) and TRBJ1-1, with D perhaps TRBD1 (6 bases). The CDR3 extends over 16 amino acids. Germline values: CDR1 LGHDT, CDR2 YNNKEL (reference sequence). Trimming removed 2 bases from V and 0 bases from J, with 13 bases in between. The CDR3 nucleotides are TGTGCCAGCAGCCAACGGGGGGGCCGGGTGAACACTGAAGCTTTCTTT. Translation gives CASSQRGGRVNTEAFF.